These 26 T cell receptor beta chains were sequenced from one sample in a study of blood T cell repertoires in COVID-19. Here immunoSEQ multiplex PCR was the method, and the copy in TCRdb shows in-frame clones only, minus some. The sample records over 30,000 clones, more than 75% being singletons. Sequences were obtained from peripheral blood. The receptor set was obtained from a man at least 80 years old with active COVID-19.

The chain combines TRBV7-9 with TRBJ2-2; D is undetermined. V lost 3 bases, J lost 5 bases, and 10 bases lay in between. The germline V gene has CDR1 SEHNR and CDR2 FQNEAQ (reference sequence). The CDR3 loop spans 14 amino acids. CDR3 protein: CASSFSTLTGELFF. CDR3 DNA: TGTGCCAGCAGCTTCTCGACTCTGACCGGGGAGCTGTTTTTT.

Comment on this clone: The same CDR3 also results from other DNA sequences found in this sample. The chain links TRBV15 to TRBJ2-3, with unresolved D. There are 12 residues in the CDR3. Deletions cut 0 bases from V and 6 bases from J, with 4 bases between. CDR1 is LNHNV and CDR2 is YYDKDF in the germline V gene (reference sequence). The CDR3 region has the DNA TGTGCCACCAGCAGAGATCGGGATACGCAGTATTTT. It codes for CATSRDRDTQYF.

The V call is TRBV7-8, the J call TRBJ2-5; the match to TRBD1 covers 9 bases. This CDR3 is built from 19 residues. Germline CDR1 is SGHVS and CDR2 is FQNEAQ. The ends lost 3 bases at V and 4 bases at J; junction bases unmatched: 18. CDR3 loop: CASSFGLPTGTGSLETQYF. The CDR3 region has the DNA TGTGCCAGCAGCTTCGGTTTGCCGACCGGGACAGGGTCATTAGAGACCCAGTACTTC. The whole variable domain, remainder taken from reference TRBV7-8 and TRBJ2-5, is GAGVSQSPRYKVAKRGQDVALRCDPISGHVSLFWYQQALGQGPEFLTYFQNEAQLDKSGLPSDRFFAERPEGSVSTLKIQRTQQEDSAVYLCASSFGLPTGTGSLETQYFGPGTRLLVL.

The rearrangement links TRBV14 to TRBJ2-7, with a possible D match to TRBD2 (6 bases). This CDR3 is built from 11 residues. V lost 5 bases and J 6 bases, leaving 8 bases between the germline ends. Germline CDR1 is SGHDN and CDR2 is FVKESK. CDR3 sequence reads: CASSGGREQYF. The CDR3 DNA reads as TGTGCCAGCAGCGGAGGGCGCGAGCAGTACTTC.

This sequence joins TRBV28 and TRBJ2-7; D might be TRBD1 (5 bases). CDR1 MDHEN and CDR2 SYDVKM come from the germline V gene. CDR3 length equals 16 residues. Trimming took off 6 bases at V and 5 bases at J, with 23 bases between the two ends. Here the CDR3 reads CASRDLGLHLSHEQYF. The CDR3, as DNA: TGTGCCAGCAGGGATTTGGGGCTACATCTGAGCCACGAGCAGTACTTC.

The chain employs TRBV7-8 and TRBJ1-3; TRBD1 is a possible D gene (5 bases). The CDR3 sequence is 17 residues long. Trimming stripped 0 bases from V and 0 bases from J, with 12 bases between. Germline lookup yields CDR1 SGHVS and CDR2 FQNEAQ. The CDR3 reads CASSLAGARRSGNTIYF. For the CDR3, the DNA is TGTGCCAGCAGCTTAGCAGGGGCGCGTCGCTCTGGAAACACCATATATTTT.

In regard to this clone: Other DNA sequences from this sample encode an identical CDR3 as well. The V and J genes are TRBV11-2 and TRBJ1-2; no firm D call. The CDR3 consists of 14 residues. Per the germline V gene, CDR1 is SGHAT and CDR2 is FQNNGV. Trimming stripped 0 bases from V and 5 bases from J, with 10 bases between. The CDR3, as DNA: TGTGCCAGCAGCTTAGATCTCAGACTGTATGGCTACACCTTC. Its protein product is CASSLDLRLYGYTF.

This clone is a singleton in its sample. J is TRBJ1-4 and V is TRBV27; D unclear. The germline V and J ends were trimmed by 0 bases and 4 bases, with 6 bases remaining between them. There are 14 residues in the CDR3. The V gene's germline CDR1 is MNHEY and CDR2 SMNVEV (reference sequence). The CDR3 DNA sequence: TGTGCCAGCAGTTTATCGGCAGTTAATGAAAAACTGTTTTTT. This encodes CASSLSAVNEKLFF.

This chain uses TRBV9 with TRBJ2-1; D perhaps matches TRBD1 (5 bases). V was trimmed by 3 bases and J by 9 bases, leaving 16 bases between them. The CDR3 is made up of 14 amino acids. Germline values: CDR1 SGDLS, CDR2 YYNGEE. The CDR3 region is CASSASGIYREQFF. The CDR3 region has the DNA TGTGCCAGCAGCGCCTCAGGGATTTATCGTGAGCAGTTCTTC. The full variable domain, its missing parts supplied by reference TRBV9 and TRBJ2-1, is DSGVTQTPKHLITATGQRVTLRCSPRSGDLSVYWYQQSLDQGLQFLIQYYNGEERAKGNILERFSAQQFPDLHSELNLSSLELGDSALYFCASSASGIYREQFFGPGTRLTVL.

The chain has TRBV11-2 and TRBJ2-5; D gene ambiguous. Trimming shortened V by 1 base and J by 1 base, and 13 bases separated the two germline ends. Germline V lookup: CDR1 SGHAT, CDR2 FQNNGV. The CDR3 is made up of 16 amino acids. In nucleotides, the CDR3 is TGTGCCAGCAGCTTAGGCCCAGGAATACTCCAAGAGACCCAGTACTTC. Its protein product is CASSLGPGILQETQYF.

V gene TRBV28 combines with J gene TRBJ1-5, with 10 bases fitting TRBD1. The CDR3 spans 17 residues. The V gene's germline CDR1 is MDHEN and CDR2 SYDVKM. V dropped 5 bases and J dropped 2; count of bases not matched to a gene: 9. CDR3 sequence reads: CASSPIIGTGGNQPQHF. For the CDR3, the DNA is TGTGCCAGCAGTCCGATTATAGGGACAGGGGGCAATCAGCCCCAGCATTTT.

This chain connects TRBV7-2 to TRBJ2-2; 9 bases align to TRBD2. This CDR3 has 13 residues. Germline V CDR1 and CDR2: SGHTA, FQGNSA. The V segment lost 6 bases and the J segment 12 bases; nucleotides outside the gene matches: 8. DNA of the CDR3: TGTGCCAGCAGACCCCTACTAGCGGGCCAGCTGTTTTTT. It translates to CASRPLLAGQLFF.

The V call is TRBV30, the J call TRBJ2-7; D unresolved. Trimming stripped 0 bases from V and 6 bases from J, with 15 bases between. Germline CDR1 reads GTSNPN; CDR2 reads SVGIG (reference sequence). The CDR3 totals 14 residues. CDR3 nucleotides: TGTGCCTGGAGTGTACTGGCAGGCCCGCGCGAGCAGTACTTC. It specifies CAWSVLAGPREQYF. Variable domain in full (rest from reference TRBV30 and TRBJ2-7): SQTIHQWPATLVQPVGSPLSLECTVEGTSNPNLYWYRQAAGRGLQLLFYSVGIGQISSEVPQNLSASRPQDRQFILSSKKLLLSDSGFYLCAWSVLAGPREQYFGPGTRLTVT.

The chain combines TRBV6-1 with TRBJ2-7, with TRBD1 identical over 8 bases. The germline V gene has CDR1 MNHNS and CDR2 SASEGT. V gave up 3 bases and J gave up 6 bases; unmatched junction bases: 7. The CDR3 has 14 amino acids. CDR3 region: CASSDTGGSTEQYF. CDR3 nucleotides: TGTGCCAGCAGTGACACAGGGGGATCAACCGAGCAGTACTTC.

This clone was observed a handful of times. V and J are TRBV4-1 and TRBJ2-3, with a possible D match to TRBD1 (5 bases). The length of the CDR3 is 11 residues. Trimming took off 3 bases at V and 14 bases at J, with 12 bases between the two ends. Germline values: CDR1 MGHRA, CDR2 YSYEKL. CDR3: CASSHLGAGYF. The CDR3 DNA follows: TGCGCCAGCAGCCACCTTGGGGCAGGGTATTTT.

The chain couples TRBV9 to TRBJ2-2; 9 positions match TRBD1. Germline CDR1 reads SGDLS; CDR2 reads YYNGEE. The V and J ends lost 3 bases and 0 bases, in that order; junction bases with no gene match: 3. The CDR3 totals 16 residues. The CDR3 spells CASSARQGANTGELFF. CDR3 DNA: TGTGCCAGCAGCGCCCGACAGGGGGCGAACACCGGGGAGCTGTTTTTT.

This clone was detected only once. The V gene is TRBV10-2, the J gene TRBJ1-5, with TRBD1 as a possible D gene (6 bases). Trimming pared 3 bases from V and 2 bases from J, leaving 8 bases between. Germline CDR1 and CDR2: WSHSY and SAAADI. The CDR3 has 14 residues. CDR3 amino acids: CASSEPGGNQPQHF. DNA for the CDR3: TGCGCCAGCAGTGAACCAGGGGGCAATCAGCCCCAGCATTTT.

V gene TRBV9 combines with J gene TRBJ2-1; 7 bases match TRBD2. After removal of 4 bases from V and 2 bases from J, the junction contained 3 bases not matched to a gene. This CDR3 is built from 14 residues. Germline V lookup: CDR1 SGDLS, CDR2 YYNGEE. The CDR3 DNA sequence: TGTGCCAGCAGCAGCGGGACTACCTACAATGAGCAGTTCTTC. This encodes CASSSGTTYNEQFF.

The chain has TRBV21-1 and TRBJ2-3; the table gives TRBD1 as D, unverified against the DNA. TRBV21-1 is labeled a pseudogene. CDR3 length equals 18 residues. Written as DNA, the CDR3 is TGTGCCAATATACCTGAGACAGCTTTCCACCACCCCACAGATACGCAGTATTTT. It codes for CANIPETAFHHPTDTQYF.

The CDR3 region is CASRPRDTRAYGYTF. In DNA form, the CDR3 reads TGTGCCAGCAGACCCCGGGACACCCGAGCCTATGGCTACACCTTC. V usage is TRBV7-2 and J usage is TRBJ1-2; maybe TRBD1 (6 bases). The V and J ends lost 6 bases and 4 bases respectively, with 18 bases between them. The germline gives CDR1 SGHTA, CDR2 FQGNSA. The length of the CDR3 is 15 residues.

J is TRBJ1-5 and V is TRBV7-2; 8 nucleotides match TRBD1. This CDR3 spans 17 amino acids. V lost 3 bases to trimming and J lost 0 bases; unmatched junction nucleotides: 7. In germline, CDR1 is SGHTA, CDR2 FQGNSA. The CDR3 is CASSLRRDRISNQPQHF. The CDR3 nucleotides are TGTGCCAGCAGCTTGAGGCGGGACAGGATTAGCAATCAGCCCCAGCATTTT.

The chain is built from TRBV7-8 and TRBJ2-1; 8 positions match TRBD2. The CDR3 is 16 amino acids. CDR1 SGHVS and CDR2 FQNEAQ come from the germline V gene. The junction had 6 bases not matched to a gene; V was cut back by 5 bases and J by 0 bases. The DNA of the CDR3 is TGTGCCAGCAGCAAACTAGCGGCCAGCTCCTACAATGAGCAGTTCTTC. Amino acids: CASSKLAASSYNEQFF.

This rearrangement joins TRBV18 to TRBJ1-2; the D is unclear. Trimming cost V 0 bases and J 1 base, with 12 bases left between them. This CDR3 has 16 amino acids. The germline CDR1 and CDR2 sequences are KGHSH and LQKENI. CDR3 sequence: CASSPPTLTVNYGYTF. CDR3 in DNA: TGTGCCAGCTCACCACCCACGCTTACAGTTAACTATGGCTACACCTTC.

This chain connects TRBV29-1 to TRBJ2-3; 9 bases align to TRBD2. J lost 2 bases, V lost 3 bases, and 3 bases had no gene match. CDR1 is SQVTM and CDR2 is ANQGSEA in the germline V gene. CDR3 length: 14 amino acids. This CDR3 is CSVDSGRTTDTQYF. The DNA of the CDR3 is TGCAGCGTTGACAGCGGGAGGACCACAGATACGCAGTATTTT.

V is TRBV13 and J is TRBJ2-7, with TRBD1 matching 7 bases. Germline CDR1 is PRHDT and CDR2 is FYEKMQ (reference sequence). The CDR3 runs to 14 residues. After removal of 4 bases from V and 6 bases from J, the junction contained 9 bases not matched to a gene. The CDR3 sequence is CASSSRTGLAEQYF. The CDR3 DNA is TGTGCCAGCAGCTCCCGGACAGGTCTGGCCGAGCAGTACTTC.

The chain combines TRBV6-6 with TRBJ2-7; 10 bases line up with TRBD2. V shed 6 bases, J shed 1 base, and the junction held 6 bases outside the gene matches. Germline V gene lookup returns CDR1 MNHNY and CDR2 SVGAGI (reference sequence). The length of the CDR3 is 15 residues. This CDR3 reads CASRSPSGSSYEQYF. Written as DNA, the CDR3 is TGTGCCAGCAGGTCTCCTAGCGGGAGTTCCTACGAGCAGTACTTC.